The 29 T cell receptor beta chains given below trace back to one sample, sequenced in a study of early T cells in non-severe SARS-CoV-2 infection. TCRdb itself ran the 5' RACE reads through MiXCR, one entry per CDR3 protein. The data show roughly 100,000 distinct CDR3 sequences, roughly 13% seen once. Sequenced: whole blood. Receptors were obtained from an adult who was a healthcare worker with PCR-confirmed SARS-CoV-2 infection or an uninfected control (not recorded which).

V gene TRBV7-9 combines with J gene TRBJ2-7, with unresolved D. CDR1 is SEHNR and CDR2 is FQNEAQ in the germline V gene (reference sequence). The CDR3 is 14 residues long. V was trimmed by 3 bases and J by 2 bases, leaving 11 bases between them. This CDR3 is CASSLSGRPYEQYF. The CDR3 DNA sequence: TGTGCCAGCAGCTTGTCGGGCAGACCCTACGAGCAGTACTTC.

CDR3 DNA sequence: TGTGCCACCCAGGGGGACAGGGTGAATAGAGGCTACACCTTC. Amino acids: CATQGDRVNRGYTF. V is TRBV6-5 and J is TRBJ1-2; 9 nucleotides agree with TRBD1. V was clipped by 10 bases and J by 8 bases; unmatched bases: 14. Germline V CDR1 and CDR2: MNHEY, SVGAGI. The CDR3 is made up of 14 amino acids.

The chain combines TRBV18 with TRBJ2-7; no clear D gene. Germline CDR1 is KGHSH and CDR2 is LQKENI. CDR3 length equals 11 residues. The V end was cut by 6 bases, the J end by 6 bases, with 9 bases between. The CDR3 DNA reads as TGTGCCAGCTCTGATCCGCCCGAGCAGTACTTC. Protein sequence: CASSDPPEQYF.

The table lists this clonotype with many counts. This chain uses TRBV30 with TRBJ1-5, with D possibly being TRBD1 (5 bases). The ends were cut back, 2 bases at V and 5 bases at J, with 10 bases in the middle. The CDR3 has 13 amino acids. The germline V gene encodes CDR1 GTSNPN and CDR2 SVGIG (reference sequence). In DNA form, the CDR3 reads TGTGCCTGGAGTTCAGGGAGTTATCAGCCCCAGCATTTT. It yields the protein CAWSSGSYQPQHF.

In this sample, this clonotype turned up a few times. The chain is built from TRBV9 and TRBJ1-1; TRBD1 is a possible D gene (5 bases). The CDR3 has 16 residues. V dropped 0 bases and J dropped 4 bases, with 16 bases sitting between them. Germline loops: CDR1 SGDLS, CDR2 YYNGEE. As DNA, the CDR3 is TGTGCCAGCAGCGTAGTGGCAGGGTACGAGGGCACTGAAGCTTTCTTT. Its protein is CASSVVAGYEGTEAFF. The full variable domain, completed using reference TRBV9 and TRBJ1-1, is DSGVTQTPKHLITATGQRVTLRCSPRSGDLSVYWYQQSLDQGLQFLIQYYNGEERAKGNILERFSAQQFPDLHSELNLSSLELGDSALYFCASSVVAGYEGTEAFFGQGTRLTVV.

There are many counts of this clonotype. The chain is built from TRBV2 and TRBJ2-7; tentatively, D is TRBD1 or TRBD2 (5 bases each). V was trimmed by 8 bases and J by 0 bases, leaving 14 bases between them. The CDR3 length is 14 residues. Germline CDR1 is SNHLY and CDR2 is FYNNEI. The CDR3 spells CASQPGRRSYEQYF. The CDR3 coding sequence is TGTGCCAGCCAACCGGGACGGCGCTCCTACGAGCAGTACTTC.

This clonotype came up many times. V usage is TRBV7-2 and J usage is TRBJ2-7; 7 nucleotides line up with TRBD2. This CDR3 is 13 amino acids long. CDR1 is SGHTA, CDR2 FQGNSA, per germline. The V segment lost 4 bases and the J segment 3 bases; nucleotides outside the gene matches: 3. CDR3 bases: TGTGCCAGCAGCTCGGGAGGACTCTACGAGCAGTACTTC. It encodes CASSSGGLYEQYF.

The chain carries TRBV20-1 and TRBJ1-4; D gene ambiguous. The germline V gene has CDR1 DFQATT and CDR2 SNEGSKA (reference sequence). This CDR3 comprises 14 residues. V shed 3 bases and J shed 2 bases, with 10 bases lying between them. CDR3 protein: CSASTRLTNEKLFF. CDR3 sequence (DNA): TGCAGTGCTAGTACCAGGCTGACTAATGAAAAACTGTTTTTT.

This clonotype has a count of ten or more. This chain joins TRBV19 and TRBJ2-5, with 10 bases matching TRBD2. The germline CDR1 and CDR2 sequences are LNHDA and SQIVND (reference sequence). After removal of 2 bases from V and 2 bases from J, the junction contained 5 bases not matched to a gene. This CDR3 has 16 amino acids. The CDR3 reads CASSIRTSGAQETQYF. The CDR3 region has the DNA TGTGCCAGTAGTATAAGGACTAGCGGAGCTCAAGAGACCCAGTACTTC.

The chain employs TRBV7-9 and TRBJ1-1; D remains ambiguous. In germline, CDR1 is SEHNR, CDR2 FQNEAQ (reference sequence). CDR3 length: 14 amino acids. The V end lost 2 bases, the J end lost 6 bases, and 13 bases lay between the germline ends. The CDR3 nucleotides are TGTGCCAGCAGCTTACTATCCAGGACCGCTGAAGCTTTCTTT. It encodes CASSLLSRTAEAFF.

This clonotype was recorded at least ten times. The chain has TRBV4-1 and TRBJ2-7; 10 positions agree with TRBD2. The germline V gene has CDR1 MGHRA and CDR2 YSYEKL. CDR3 length equals 15 residues. Trimming took 3 bases from V and 0 from J; bases not matched to a gene: 2. The CDR3 spells CASSQTSGFSYEQYF. The CDR3 DNA follows: TGCGCCAGCAGCCAGACTAGCGGGTTCTCCTACGAGCAGTACTTC.

The J gene is TRBJ2-6, the V gene TRBV19, with D possibly TRBD1 on 6 matching bases. The germline V gene encodes CDR1 LNHDA and CDR2 SQIVND (reference sequence). This CDR3 is 17 amino acids long. V shed 1 base and J shed 3 bases, with 13 bases lying between them. The CDR3 loop reads CASSIGLGAFGANVLTF. In DNA form, the CDR3 reads TGTGCCAGTAGTATAGGCCTGGGGGCCTTTGGGGCCAACGTCCTGACTTTC.

The chain employs TRBV7-2 and TRBJ2-3; no firm D call. V lost 2 bases and J 6 bases, leaving 9 bases between the germline ends. This CDR3 region has 13 residues. Germline CDR1 reads SGHTA; CDR2 reads FQGNSA. CDR3 sequence reads: CASSLFSRDTQYF. Written as DNA, the CDR3 is TGTGCCAGCAGCTTATTTTCTAGGGATACGCAGTATTTT.

This clonotype was seen ten or more times. The rearrangement joins TRBV20-1 to TRBJ2-7, with 7 bases that match TRBD1. In germline, CDR1 is DFQATT, CDR2 SNEGSKA (reference sequence). This CDR3 has 12 amino acids. The V gene end was trimmed by 3 bases and the J gene end by 3 bases; junction bases not matched to a gene: 2. The DNA of the CDR3 is TGCAGTGCTAGGGGGGACAGCTACGAGCAGTACTTC. This gives the protein CSARGDSYEQYF.

On this clonotype itself: A junction boundary mismatches the germline segment, possibly from a read error. The V call is TRBV5-5, the J call TRBJ2-2, with TRBD2 identical over 12 bases. The germline CDR1 and CDR2 sequences are SGHKS and YYEKEE (reference sequence). The CDR3 covers 14 residues. The CDR3 DNA reads TGCGCCAGCAGTGGACTAGCGGGATCAGGGGAGCTGTTTTTT. This encodes CASSGLAGSGELFF.

The table lists this clonotype with many counts. The J gene is TRBJ1-1, the V gene TRBV20-1; maybe TRBD1 (5 bases). The V end was cut by 6 bases, the J end by 1 base, with 12 bases between. This CDR3 is 13 amino acids long. Germline V gene lookup returns CDR1 DFQATT and CDR2 SNEGSKA (reference sequence). The DNA of the CDR3 is TGCAGTGCCAGGACCGGGGCGAACACTGAAGCTTTCTTT. It codes for CSARTGANTEAFF.

The chain links TRBV28 to TRBJ2-5; D possibly uses TRBD1 or TRBD2 (5 bases each). The CDR3 is made up of 15 amino acids. From germline, CDR1 is MDHEN and CDR2 SYDVKM. V lost 5 bases and J lost 5, with 18 bases in between. CDR3 region: CASSLTGTKRETQYF. The CDR3 nucleotides are TGTGCCAGCAGTCTCACCGGGACCAAAAGGGAGACCCAGTACTTC.

This clonotype was counted a few times. The CDR3 DNA follows: TGTGCCAGCAGAGCGGGAGGGGAGGGAAGGACCCAGTACTTC. This sequence encodes CASRAGGEGRTQYF. The chain couples TRBV6-1 to TRBJ2-5; 10 bases are a match to TRBD2. There are 14 residues in the CDR3. Germline V lookup: CDR1 MNHNS, CDR2 SASEGT. With V trimmed by 6 bases and J by 7 bases, 8 bases remained unmatched.

This clonotype was seen once. The V gene is TRBV28, the J gene TRBJ1-6; D perhaps matches TRBD1 (5 bases). With 6 bases removed from V and 10 bases from J, the gap between germline ends came to 13 bases. CDR3 length equals 13 residues. CDR1 MDHEN and CDR2 SYDVKM come from the germline V gene. DNA of the CDR3: TGTGCCAGCAGCACGGGACCGCTGTCACCCCTCCACTTT. Translated: CASSTGPLSPLHF.

The CDR3 sequence: CASSNPYYYGYTF. The CDR3 bases are TGTGCCAGCTCAAACCCCTACTATTATGGCTACACCTTC. This chain connects TRBV18 to TRBJ1-2; D remains ambiguous. The V gene's germline CDR1 is KGHSH and CDR2 LQKENI. The germline V and J ends were trimmed by 5 bases and 5 bases, with 12 bases remaining between them. The CDR3 contains 13 residues.

The chain combines TRBV2 with TRBJ1-1, with D perhaps TRBD1 (6 bases). CDR1 SNHLY and CDR2 FYNNEI come from the germline V gene. V lost 7 bases, J lost 4 bases, and 13 bases lay in between. This CDR3 contains 13 residues. This chain's CDR3 is CASTKDSGTEAFF. Here the CDR3 DNA reads TGTGCCAGCACCAAGGACAGCGGCACTGAAGCTTTCTTT. Full variable domain (missing parts from reference TRBV2 and TRBJ1-1): EPEVTQTPSHQVTQMGQEVILRCVPISNHLYFYWYRQILGQKVEFLVSFYNNEISEKSEIFDDQFSVERPDGSNFTLKIRSTKLEDSAMYFCASTKDSGTEAFFGQGTRLTVV.

CDR3 sequence reads: CSARMAGGSGEQYF. The CDR3 DNA follows: TGCAGTGCTAGAATGGCGGGAGGGTCTGGCGAGCAGTACTTC. The chain links TRBV20-1 to TRBJ2-7; TRBD2 aligns across 9 bases. The CDR3 runs 14 residues. Germline CDR1 reads DFQATT; CDR2 reads SNEGSKA (reference sequence). After removal of 2 bases from V and 6 bases from J, the junction contained 8 bases not matched to a gene.

The V and J genes are TRBV4-1 and TRBJ2-1; 9 nucleotides match TRBD2. This CDR3 is built from 16 residues. Germline V CDR1 and CDR2: MGHRA, YSYEKL. Trimming removed 3 bases from V and 4 bases from J; junction bases left unmatched: 7. CDR3 coding DNA: TGCGCCAGCAGCCAGGGCGGGAGGGCCCTTTACAATGAGCAGTTCTTC. Its protein is CASSQGGRALYNEQFF.

The table lists this clonotype with a few counts. This chain links TRBV28 with TRBJ2-5; D gene unclear. The length of the CDR3 is 13 residues. CDR1 is MDHEN, CDR2 SYDVKM, per germline. Trimming took off 1 base at V and 2 bases at J, with 5 bases between the two ends. In DNA, the CDR3 is TGTGCCAGCAGTTTATTTAGGCAAGAGACCCAGTACTTC. Translated: CASSLFRQETQYF.

This chain links TRBV5-1 with TRBJ2-7; 8 positions agree with TRBD2. CDR3 size: 16 residues. Germline-derived CDR1 and CDR2 are SGHRS and YFSETQ. The junction had 13 bases not matched to a gene; V was cut back by 6 bases and J by 2 bases. The CDR3 nucleotides are TGCGCCAGCAAACGAGTTGGTAGCGGGGACACCTACGAGCAGTACTTC. Amino acids: CASKRVGSGDTYEQYF. Using reference TRBV5-1 and TRBJ2-7 for the parts outside the CDR3, the full variable domain is KAGVTQTPRYLIKTRGQQVTLSCSPISGHRSVSWYQQTPGQGLQFLFEYFSETQRNKGNFPGRFSGRQFSNSRSEMNVSTLELGDSALYLCASKRVGSGDTYEQYFGPGTRLTVT.

The chain uses TRBV19 and TRBJ2-7, with D perhaps matching TRBD1 (5 bases). The CDR3 loop spans 17 amino acids. The germline gives CDR1 LNHDA, CDR2 SQIVND (reference sequence). V gave up 6 bases and J gave up 2 bases, with 23 bases separating them. The CDR3 bases are TGTGCCAGTAGCCCTGACCCCGACAGTTACTCGACCTACGAGCAGTACTTC. Protein sequence: CASSPDPDSYSTYEQYF.

The chain combines TRBV7-2 with TRBJ2-3; no firm D call. In germline, CDR1 is SGHTA, CDR2 FQGNSA. The CDR3 is 12 residues long. V lost 6 bases and J lost 4, with 8 bases in between. The CDR3 loop is CASRSPPDTQYF. The CDR3 DNA follows: TGTGCCAGCAGGTCTCCCCCAGATACGCAGTATTTT.

This clonotype was seen at least ten times. This rearrangement joins TRBV7-2 to TRBJ2-7, with 7 bases fitting TRBD1. There are 14 residues in the CDR3. Germline-derived CDR1 and CDR2 are SGHTA and FQGNSA. V was clipped by 3 bases and J by 4 bases; unmatched bases: 6. The CDR3 region has the DNA TGTGCCAGCAGCTTTAATAACAGGGGATACGAGCAGTACTTC. Its protein is CASSFNNRGYEQYF.

This chain links TRBV7-2 with TRBJ2-2; D uncertain. This CDR3 is built from 14 residues. Germline lookup yields CDR1 SGHTA and CDR2 FQGNSA. V lost 4 bases to trimming and J lost 3 bases, with 9 bases between them. CDR3 in amino acids: CASSYRPDTGELFF. Here the CDR3 DNA reads TGTGCCAGCAGCTATCGACCCGACACCGGGGAGCTGTTTTTT.